This T cell receptor beta chain was recorded in a study of blood T cell repertoires in COVID-19 (TCRdb year 2020). About the full investigation: The collaborator samples originated in the United States, Italy and Spain and spanned the acute and convalescent phases of COVID-19. The material from the prospective study consisted of cDNA or gDNA derived from T cells, B-cell-depleted T cells, or PBMCs. Deeply sampled blood TCRbeta repertoires from subjects exposed to, actively infected with, or recovered from COVID-19 were included in the dataset. The repertoires were released in a freely available public database meant as a resource for research on the immune response to SARS-CoV-2. The samples were drawn from the first 160 participants of the ongoing ImmuneRACE study and from more than 1,000 subjects provided by 6 global collaborators. A de-identified subject ID, COVID-19 status, age in years and sex were almost always included in the sample metadata. Where available, HLA class I and class II types were taken from metadata supplied by the sample provider and were not determined by assay-based typing. Overall results and qualifications from the work: The amount of clinical and demographic metadata varied by source and participant and was provided uncurated.

TCRbeta CDR3 regions were amplified from genomic DNA by means of the immunoSEQ Assay, a bias-controlled multiplex PCR. As for how the authors treated the data: The number of nucleated cells in each sample was estimated from the amplification of reference gene primers within the assay. To quantify the absolute abundance of each unique TCRbeta CDR3 rearrangement, sequence reads were collapsed and filtered. For each sample, productive Simpson clonality was calculated by taking the square root of Simpson's diversity index across productive rearrangements. As stored in TCRdb, this immuneACCESS dataset retains in-frame rearrangements with V and J assigned. A fraction of the clones does not appear; measured against another copy, unresolved V genes explain less than half of the discrepancy, and the remainder lacks a known reason. The V and J calls and clone size come from that table; D and trimming were worked out from the DNA. The table for this sample lists roughly 100,000 clones; 84% of them were counted only once. The ten largest clones capture around 9.4% of the sample.

Regarding this clone: It lacks a known antigen. No clone much larger than this one lies a single base away; base qualities are absent.

Whole blood was collected in K2EDTA tubes by collaborating institutions according to the institutions' own protocols. For TCRbeta analysis, collaborator samples were shipped as frozen whole blood, as isolated PBMCs, or as DNA extracted from either sample type. The TCR was taken from a man aged 35 to 55 with active or convalescent COVID-19. What was sequenced was peripheral blood.

CDR3 reads: CASSYSRQGTEAFF. The DNA is as follows: TGTGCCAGCAGTTACTCTAGACAGGGCACTGAAGCTTTCTTT. The sequence joins TRBV6-2 or TRBV6-3 to TRBJ1-1, and 7 junctional nucleotides match TRBD1. For CDR1 and CDR2, the germline V gene lists MNHEY and SVGEGT. The CDR3 sequence holds 14 residues, the cysteine and phenylalanine included. The retained sequence is limited to the CDR3, 42 bases, with the frame set at the first base. V loses 0 bases at its end and J loses 4 bases; junction bases beyond the gene matches: 2.